This T cell receptor beta chain was obtained from a study of blood T cell repertoires in COVID-19. Study-level information: Acute and convalescent COVID-19 samples came from the United States, Italy and Spain.

Germline assignment: CDR1 SGHRS and CDR2 YFSETQ. With 3 bases clipped from V and 8 bases from J, the junction kept 5 bases outside the gene matches. The CDR3 is 16 residues long. The data were produced by immunoSEQ multiplex PCR, yet TCRdb's version contains in-frame clones alone and is incomplete. The sample records about 250,000 clones, roughly 86% being singletons. This clonotype was sampled from a woman aged 60-75 years who had recovered from COVID-19. The rearrangement uses TRBV5-1 and TRBJ2-1, with 16 positions matching TRBD2. The sample taken for sequencing was peripheral blood. Written as DNA, the CDR3 is TGCGCCAGCAGCTCGCCGGGACTAGCGGGGGGGGATGAGCAGTTCTTC. This gives the protein CASSSPGLAGGDEQFF.